This T cell receptor beta chain is from a study of cytomegalovirus exposure and HLA in healthy donors (dated by TCRdb to 2016 to 2017). Study-level background: According to a later analysis, the 120 or so validation repertoires were produced on the same platform as the approximately 690 repertoires of the first cohort. The study was designed to test whether signatures of past pathogen exposure could be identified by cataloging public T cell receptors. Besides the first cohort of around 670 subjects, a separate validation cohort made up of over 100 different subjects was used. High-throughput TCR immunosequencing, statistical association of individual TCRs with disease status, and machine learning were combined to predict cytomegalovirus infection status. Overall study results and their limits: A few of the identified cytomegalovirus-associated TCR beta chains were confirmed in vitro to be specific for cytomegalovirus antigens. All 120 or so repertoires were used to score co-occurrence in the validation cohort in a later analysis, because that analysis had no HLA typing for the cohort. Most TCR sequences were seen in very few donors, while some public TCRs were found in many individuals. In the study, some 160 TCR beta chains were listed as associated with cytomegalovirus. A later analysis found that TCRs clustered in the first cohort also tended to co-occur in the 120 validation repertoires, with 94% of cluster scores above 0. Cytomegalovirus status was reported to be diagnosed by the classifier with high specificity and sensitivity in both the original and validation cohorts. The authors suggested that the approach could potentially be generalized to other disease states and immunological phenotypes.

Including cysteine and phenylalanine, the CDR3 has 16 amino acids. Left in the record is the CDR3 DNA by itself, 48 bases read in frame from the first base. The junction shows trimming of 5 bases on V and 6 bases on J, and the gene matches do not reach 11 bases of it. Taken from the germline V gene, the CDR1 and CDR2 loops are MDHEN and SYDVKM. Separate from the approximately 670-subject first cohort, the validation cohort of roughly 110 subjects was the group to which the donors belonged. Concerning this clone itself: Its antigen is still unknown. Base qualities are not at hand, and no much larger clone is one base apart.

Library preparation used the immunoSEQ multiplex PCR assay. On the study's bioinformatics: A statistical classification framework was developed to diagnose cytomegalovirus status using the catalog of TCR beta chain sequences. Imported from immuneACCESS, the table was reduced by TCRdb to in-frame sequences with V and J called. These copies leave out some clones; in studies compared against another copy, an unresolved V gene accounts for under half, and the cause of the remainder is not known. The V and J calls and clone size are taken from that table; D and trimming were inferred from the DNA. The sample profile shows fewer than 120,000 clones; around nine tenths of them were found once. Together, the top ten hold roughly 1.4% of the sample.

Sequenced: PBMCs. The chain was built from TRBV28 and TRBJ2-1, and 9 junctional nucleotides match TRBD1. This receptor was taken from a woman between 25 and 40 years old in good health and CMV-seropositive. The bases are TGTGCCAGCAGTGCCTCCGGGACAGGGATTGTCAATGAGCAGTTCTTC. It encodes CASSASGTGIVNEQFF.